This is a list of T cell receptor beta chains from one sample in a study of Ad26.COV2.S vaccination and SARS-CoV-2 variants. Only in-frame clones appear in the TCRdb table, and some are missing; sequencing was by immunoSEQ multiplex PCR. The sample records more than 85,000 clones, around three quarters being singletons. This sample comprised peripheral blood, obtained after recovery from COVID-19. The receptor source for this set is a human donor who had recovered from COVID-19. The CDR3 runs from the conserved cysteine through the conserved F or W. A D gene is named only where the DNA matches it firmly. Clone size is not always given. Where it is, it says once, few, many or a class for expanded clones.

d_call clone_size j_call v_call cdr3_nt cdr3_aa
TRBD2 - TRBJ2-5 TRBV11-3 TGTGCCAGCAGCTTAGGAGCGGGGTTAACTCAAGAGACCCAGTACTTC CASSLGAGLTQETQYF
- few TRBJ1-5 TRBV28 TGTGCCAGCAGTAGGCCTCCCTGGCCCCAGCATTTT CASSRPPWPQHF
- - TRBJ1-2 TRBV5-6 TGTGCCAGCAGCTCCAGGTTGTACGGCTACACCTTC CASSSRLYGYTF
- - TRBJ2-5 TRBV6-5 TGTGCCAGCAAAGTTAGTCTAGCCGGGGAGACCCAGTACTTC CASKVSLAGETQYF
- - TRBJ1-2 TRBV30 TGTGCCTGGGGCTCTCAGGGGCAGACACTAACTAACTATGGCTACACCTTC CAWGSQGQTLTNYGYTF
- - TRBJ1-4 TRBV24-1 TGTGCCACCAGTGATCCCAGTGGGTCCGGGGATGAAAAACTGTTTTTT CATSDPSGSGDEKLFF
- - TRBJ1-6 TRBV19 TGTGCCAGGAGGACCTGGTGGGGGGTCTATAATTCACCCCTCCACTTT CARRTWWGVYNSPLHF
- once TRBJ2-2 TRBV6-5 TGTGCCAGCAGCCTGACAGCCGCGAACACCGGGGAGCTGTTTTTT CASSLTAANTGELFF
TRBD2 few TRBJ2-5 TRBV5-4 TGTGCCAGCAGCTTGGCCACTAGCGGCCAAGAGACCCAGTACTTC CASSLATSGQETQYF
TRBD2 - TRBJ2-3 TRBV4-2 TGTGCCAGCAGAAATCATGGCGGGGGGGCCGCAGATACGCAGTATTTT CASRNHGGGAADTQYF
TRBD2 - TRBJ2-1 TRBV6-5 TGTGCCAGCAGTTACCGAGCGGGGGGAGGATACAATGAGCAGTTCTTC CASSYRAGGGYNEQFF
- - TRBJ1-4 TRBV30 TGTGCCCGTAGGGGTTTTGGGGAAAAACTGTTTTTT CARRGFGEKLFF
- - TRBJ1-1 TRBV24-1 TGTGCCACCAGTGAAAGTCCTCGGAACACTGAAGCTTTCTTT CATSESPRNTEAFF
TRBD1 - TRBJ1-4 TRBV30 TGTGCCTGGGAAACAGGGGTTACGCGGGACGAAAAACTGTTTTTT CAWETGVTRDEKLFF
TRBD1 - TRBJ1-4 TRBV28 TGTGCCAGTAAACCTGACAGGGGGGTGAATGAAAAACTGTTTTTT CASKPDRGVNEKLFF
- - TRBJ1-1 TRBV29-1 TGCAGCGTTGTCCAGAACACTGAAGCTTTCTTT CSVVQNTEAFF
TRBD1 - TRBJ2-7 TRBV28 TGTGCCAGTAACCCTACTGTGGACAGGGGTTACGAGCAGTACTTC CASNPTVDRGYEQYF
- - TRBJ1-1 TRBV12-3/TRBV12-4 TGTGCCAGCAGGCGTACAGGAACAGTCCAAGCTTTCTTT CASRRTGTVQAFF
TRBD1 - TRBJ1-1 TRBV11-2 TGTGCCACGGGACAGCAGGCGGTTTACACTGAAGCTTTCTTT CATGQQAVYTEAFF
- - TRBJ2-7 TRBV6-1 TGTGCCAGCAGTGATATGGACGGCGCCTCCTACGAGCAGTACTTC CASSDMDGASYEQYF
- - TRBJ1-5 TRBV6-5 TGTGCCAGCAGGGCCGACTCAGGCTGGGGTCAGCCCCAGCATTTT CASRADSGWGQPQHF
- - TRBJ1-4 TRBV3-1/TRBV3-2 TGTGCCAGCAGCCAAGATTTGGGGGCTGGGAAACTGTTTTTT CASSQDLGAGKLFF
- - TRBJ1-5 TRBV7-2 TGTGCCAGCAGCCAGCAGCGCGAGGGCAAGCCCCAGCATTTT CASSQQREGKPQHF
TRBD1 - TRBJ1-5 TRBV2 TGTGCCAGCAGTGAGGGACAGCCCCCTCAGCCCCAGCATTTT CASSEGQPPQPQHF
- - TRBJ2-2 TRBV2 TGTGCCAGCAGTCAGGGAGGGAACACCGGGGAGCTGTTTTTT CASSQGGNTGELFF
TRBD2 - TRBJ2-5 TRBV9 TGTGCCAGCAGCCAGCGGGGGGGTCAAGAGACCCAGTACTTC CASSQRGGQETQYF
TRBD1 - TRBJ2-7 TRBV6-2/TRBV6-3 TGTGCCAGCAGCTCCCGGACCCGGGGACAGGGGGCTCACGAGCAGTACTTC CASSSRTRGQGAHEQYF
- - TRBJ2-1 TRBV27 TGTGCCAGCAGTTTGAGCGAGGGCTCCTACAATGAGCAGTTCTTC CASSLSEGSYNEQFF
- few TRBJ2-2 TRBV18 TGTGCCAGCTCACCCTACACAGAAATTAACACCGGGGAGCTGTTTTTT CASSPYTEINTGELFF
- - TRBJ2-5 TRBV27 TGTGCCAGCAGTTTCCAGCCGGGGTTAAAAGAGACCCAGTACTTC CASSFQPGLKETQYF
TRBD1 - TRBJ2-1 TRBV10-3 TGTGCCATCACTTCGGACAGGGTTAATGAGCAGTTCTTC CAITSDRVNEQFF
- - TRBJ1-2 TRBV3-1/TRBV3-2 TGTGCCACACTGGGGGGGCCGTCCCTCCACCCAGGCGGCTACACCTTC CATLGGPSLHPGGYTF
- few TRBJ2-5 TRBV30 TGTGCCTGGAGTCCCCGAGAGACCCAGTACTTC CAWSPRETQYF